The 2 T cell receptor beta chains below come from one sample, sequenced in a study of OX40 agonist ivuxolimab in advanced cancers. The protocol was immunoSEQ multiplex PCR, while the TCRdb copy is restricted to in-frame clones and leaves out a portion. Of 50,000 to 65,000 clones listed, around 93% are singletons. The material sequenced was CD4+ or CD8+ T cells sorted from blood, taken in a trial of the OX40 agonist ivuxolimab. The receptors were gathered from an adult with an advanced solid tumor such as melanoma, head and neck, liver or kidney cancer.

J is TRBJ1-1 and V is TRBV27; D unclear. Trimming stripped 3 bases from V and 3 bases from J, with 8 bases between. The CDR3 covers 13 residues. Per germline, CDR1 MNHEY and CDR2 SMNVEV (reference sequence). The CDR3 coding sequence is TGTGCCAGCAGTTTCTATCGGGACACTGAAGCTTTCTTT. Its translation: CASSFYRDTEAFF.

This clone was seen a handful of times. The CDR3 nucleotides read TGTGCCTGGTCGGGGACTGAAGCTTTCTTT. Its translation: CAWSGTEAFF. This rearrangement joins TRBV30 to TRBJ1-1; no clear D. The CDR3 sequence is 10 residues long. Germline V lookup: CDR1 GTSNPN, CDR2 SVGIG (reference sequence). With 5 bases removed from V and 5 bases from J, the gap between germline ends came to 6 bases.